Below, 24 T cell receptor beta chains from the same sample are listed, as sequenced in a study of cytomegalovirus exposure and HLA in healthy donors. The PCR contained 60 Vbeta and 13 Jbeta primers. Generated by immunoSEQ multiplex PCR, the TCRdb table keeps only in-frame clones and is missing some. The sample lists around 150,000 clones, around 80% occurring once. The source material was PBMCs. These receptors originate from a man in his forties in good health and CMV-seropositive.

The chain couples TRBV19 to TRBJ1-2, with 10 bases matching TRBD1. Germline-derived CDR1 and CDR2 are LNHDA and SQIVND (reference sequence). This CDR3 has 16 amino acids. V shed 5 bases and J 8 bases; nucleotides not matched to a gene: 14. The CDR3, as DNA: TGTGCCAGTAGTTCATCGGACAGGGGGGCGACCGGCGGCTACACCTTC. This sequence encodes CASSSSDRGATGGYTF.

The chain carries TRBV6-5 and TRBJ2-5; 7 bases fit TRBD2. The CDR3 has 13 residues. CDR1 and CDR2 (germline): MNHEY, SVGAGI. J lost 1 base, V lost 5 bases, and 1 base had no gene match. The CDR3 DNA reads TGTGCCAGCAGTCGACTAGCCCAAGAGACCCAGTACTTC. Protein product: CASSRLAQETQYF.

The chain links TRBV18 to TRBJ2-1, with D perhaps TRBD1 (6 bases). The CDR3 sequence is 15 residues long. Per germline, CDR1 KGHSH and CDR2 LQKENI. Trimming removed 6 bases at V and 3 bases at J, with 15 bases between. CDR3: CASSPGPGVYNEQFF. The CDR3 bases are TGTGCCAGCTCCCCCGGGCCAGGGGTCTACAATGAGCAGTTCTTC.

Comments on this clone: Compared with germline, one end of the junction differs, possibly owing to a read error. The chain couples TRBV7-9 to TRBJ1-1, with TRBD1 matching over 8 bases. Germline CDR1 is SEHNR and CDR2 is FQNEAQ (reference sequence). This CDR3 contains 13 residues. The CDR3 loop is CSSSPDRGAEAFF. CDR3 nucleotides: TGTTCCAGCAGCCCTGACAGGGGCGCTGAAGCTTTCTTT.

The V call is TRBV27, the J call TRBJ2-7, with 7 bases matching TRBD1. Losses at the gene ends were 4 bases for V and 2 bases for J; bases not matched to a gene: 11. Per germline, CDR1 MNHEY and CDR2 SMNVEV (reference sequence). This CDR3 has 16 residues. CDR3 sequence reads: CASSSGTDKSTYEQYF. The CDR3 region has the DNA TGTGCCAGCAGTTCGGGGACAGACAAATCTACCTACGAGCAGTACTTC.

This chain uses TRBV5-1 with TRBJ2-3; TRBD2 might be the D (5 bases). Trimming shortened V by 4 bases and J by 4 bases, and 19 bases separated the two germline ends. CDR1 and CDR2 from the germline V gene are SGHRS and YFSETQ. The CDR3 consists of 16 residues. This CDR3 reads CASSPPGEGTSDTQYF. The CDR3 bases are TGCGCCAGCAGCCCACCCGGAGAGGGTACCTCAGATACGCAGTATTTT.

J is TRBJ1-1 and V is TRBV2; 9 positions match TRBD1. The CDR3 loop spans 16 amino acids. The trim removed 2 bases at V and 1 base at J, leaving 5 bases unmatched. The germline V gene has CDR1 SNHLY and CDR2 FYNNEI. CDR3 residues: CASSELTGGWNTEAFF. CDR3 DNA sequence: TGTGCCAGCAGTGAACTGACAGGGGGATGGAACACTGAAGCTTTCTTT.

CDR3 DNA: TGTGCCAGCAGCCCTGGGGACAGGGGCTACGAGCAGTACTTC. Translation: CASSPGDRGYEQYF. This chain joins TRBV13 and TRBJ2-7; 10 bases agree with TRBD1. Germline V gene lookup returns CDR1 PRHDT and CDR2 FYEKMQ (reference sequence). The ends lost 5 bases at V and 3 bases at J; junction bases unmatched: 4. This CDR3 has 14 residues.

The V call is TRBV10-1, the J call TRBJ2-7, with TRBD2 identical over 12 bases. Germline trimming cut 3 bases from V and 3 bases from J; bases unmatched to any gene: 3. Germline V lookup: CDR1 WNHNN, CDR2 SYGVQD (reference sequence). The CDR3 length is 15 residues. The CDR3 region is CASSEGLAGSYEQYF. In DNA, the CDR3 is TGCGCCAGCAGTGAAGGACTAGCGGGAAGCTACGAGCAGTACTTC.

This rearrangement joins TRBV27 to TRBJ1-1; D ambiguous. Trimming pared 3 bases from V and 4 bases from J, leaving 6 bases between. The CDR3 spans 12 residues. Per germline, CDR1 MNHEY and CDR2 SMNVEV (reference sequence). The CDR3, as DNA: TGTGCCAGCAGTTTCAGCGGCACTGAAGCTTTCTTT. Its protein is CASSFSGTEAFF.

This clone showed up just a few times. CDR3: CASSYGQRDGWYEQYF. The CDR3, as DNA: TGTGCCAGCAGTTACGGACAGCGGGACGGTTGGTACGAGCAGTACTTC. The chain is built from TRBV6-5 and TRBJ2-7; a possible D gene is TRBD2 (7 bases). V was cut by 2 bases and J by 4 bases, with 18 bases left in between. CDR1 and CDR2 (germline): MNHEY, SVGAGI. The CDR3 sequence is 16 residues long.

The rearrangement joins TRBV14 to TRBJ1-2, with D hard to call. Germline CDR1 and CDR2: SGHDN and FVKESK. The CDR3 length is 15 residues. Trimming took off 0 bases at V and 2 bases at J, with 10 bases between the two ends. CDR3: CASSQDYGGNYGYTF. DNA of the CDR3: TGTGCCAGCAGCCAAGATTATGGCGGCAACTATGGCTACACCTTC.

This clone was observed a handful of times. The chain combines TRBV5-1 with TRBJ1-1, with TRBD1 matching over 9 bases. The CDR3 extends over 15 amino acids. Germline trimming cut 4 bases from V and 5 bases from J; bases unmatched to any gene: 9. Germline V gene data show CDR1 as SGHRS and CDR2 as YFSETQ. CDR3 in amino acids: CASSGGRTGETEAFF. CDR3 DNA: TGCGCCAGCAGCGGGGGCCGGACAGGGGAGACTGAAGCTTTCTTT.

CDR3: CASSLGQGGYEQYF. As DNA, the CDR3 is TGTGCCAGCAGCTTAGGACAGGGGGGCTACGAGCAGTACTTC. The chain links TRBV11-2 to TRBJ2-7, with 9 bases lining up with TRBD1. The V gene end was trimmed by 1 base and the J gene end by 3 bases; junction bases not matched to a gene: 1. Looked up from germline, CDR1 is SGHAT and CDR2 is FQNNGV. The CDR3 has 14 residues.

A few counts support this clone. The chain recombines TRBV7-9 with TRBJ2-3, with TRBD2 identical over 11 bases. J was trimmed by 0 bases and V by 5 bases; bases with no gene match: 4. The CDR3 extends over 16 amino acids. Germline V lookup: CDR1 SEHNR, CDR2 FQNEAQ (reference sequence). CDR3 residues: CASSRLAGSSTDTQYF. Here the CDR3 DNA reads TGTGCCAGCAGCCGACTAGCGGGGTCTAGCACAGATACGCAGTATTTT.

The chain joins TRBV5-5 to TRBJ1-1; no reliable D call. The CDR3 consists of 14 residues. Germline V gives CDR1 SGHKS, CDR2 YYEKEE (reference sequence). V dropped 3 bases and J dropped 2 bases, with 11 bases sitting between them. In DNA form, the CDR3 reads TGTGCCAGCAGCTACCTTCCAGTAAACACTGAAGCTTTCTTT. Protein: CASSYLPVNTEAFF.

There are a few counts of this clone. The chain links TRBV9 to TRBJ1-1, with no clear D. V was cut by 3 bases and J by 1 base, with 13 bases left in between. This CDR3 has 15 residues. Germline CDR1 SGDLS, CDR2 YYNGEE. CDR3 region: CASSAQPNGNTEAFF. As DNA, the CDR3 is TGTGCCAGCAGCGCACAACCCAATGGGAACACTGAAGCTTTCTTT.

This clone showed up just once. The CDR3 here is CASSQGQGVDQPQHF. The CDR3 bases are TGTGCCAGCAGCCAAGGGCAGGGGGTCGATCAGCCCCAGCATTTT. This chain connects TRBV4-2 to TRBJ1-5; 7 bases map to TRBD1. Germline V CDR1 and CDR2: LGHNA, YNFKEQ. CDR3 length: 15 amino acids. The junction had 5 bases not matched to a gene; V was cut back by 1 base and J by 5 bases.

V usage is TRBV30 and J usage is TRBJ1-2; 10 bases are shared with TRBD1. The CDR3 is 14 amino acids. Germline-derived CDR1 and CDR2 are GTSNPN and SVGIG (reference sequence). Trimming at V came to 1 base and at J to 7 bases, leaving 6 bases not matched to a gene. DNA for the CDR3: TGTGCCTGGAGTGACCCGACAGGGGGCCGTGGCTACACCTTC. This gives the protein CAWSDPTGGRGYTF.

This sequence joins TRBV7-8 and TRBJ2-7; no definite D call. V lost 1 base, J lost 2 bases, and 9 bases lay in between. Germline V gene sequence: CDR1 SGHVS, CDR2 FQNEAQ. The CDR3 runs 14 residues. CDR3 protein: CASSLVTDTYEQYF. CDR3 DNA sequence: TGTGCCAGCAGCTTAGTCACAGACACCTACGAGCAGTACTTC.

Only one count was recorded for this clone. The gene calls are TRBV7-9 and TRBJ1-4; 8 bases are a match to TRBD1. The ends lost 5 bases at V and 7 bases at J; junction bases unmatched: 9. The CDR3 is made up of 15 amino acids. The germline CDR1 and CDR2 sequences are SEHNR and FQNEAQ (reference sequence). As DNA, the CDR3 is TGTGCCAGCAGCCCGCGGACAGGGCTTCGTGAAAAACTGTTTTTT. Its translation is CASSPRTGLREKLFF.

The CDR3 protein is CASSQDRSGRGRDGELFF. The CDR3 DNA reads as TGTGCCAGCAGCCAAGATCGTTCAGGCAGGGGGCGCGACGGGGAGCTGTTTTTT. This chain joins TRBV4-2 and TRBJ2-2; 8 nucleotides agree with TRBD1. CDR3 length equals 18 residues. J gave up 7 bases and V 0 bases, and 13 bases lay outside the gene matches. Germline values: CDR1 LGHNA, CDR2 YNFKEQ.

Note on this clone: A read error may account for a junction end that differs from germline. V gene TRBV5-1 combines with J gene TRBJ1-3, with 7 nucleotides matching TRBD1. This CDR3 has 18 amino acids. Germline V gene sequence: CDR1 SGHRS, CDR2 YFSETQ. This CDR3 is CTSSFSLSGGPSGNTIYF. In DNA form, the CDR3 reads TGCACCAGCAGCTTTTCCCTCTCAGGGGGTCCCTCTGGAAACACCATATATTTT.

J is TRBJ1-1 and V is TRBV7-9, with unresolved D. CDR1 is SEHNR and CDR2 is FQNEAQ in the germline V gene (reference sequence). The CDR3 is made up of 12 amino acids. Trimming shortened V by 3 bases and J by 7 bases, and 9 bases separated the two germline ends. The CDR3 DNA follows: TGTGCCAGCAGCTTTGGGCCGATTGAAGCTTTCTTT. Residues: CASSFGPIEAFF.